The TCR beta chain under discussion was sequenced for a study of cytomegalovirus exposure and HLA in healthy donors. Notes on the study in general: The listing of some 170 TCR beta chains classed them as cytomegalovirus-associated. Likely technical artifact: a cluster of highly shared sequence variants. Sequencing depth across donors, presence/absence analyses assumed, was roughly uniform.

13 Jbeta primers and 60 Vbeta primers were used for the PCR. The repertoire was sequenced with immunoSEQ multiplex PCR; TCRdb's copy has only in-frame clones and lacks some. The sample has some 180,000 clones, about 80% seen once; the top ten hold more than 3%. Concerning this clone itself: The antigen remains undetermined.

Per germline, CDR1 LGHNA and CDR2 YSLEER. This CDR3 comprises 14 residues. The sequence was obtained from a woman aged 55-69 years in good health and CMV-seropositive. The chain couples TRBV4-3 to TRBJ2-5; D possibly corresponds to TRBD1 (6 bases). The DNA end is more similar to TRBJ2-7, so the J call may be wrong. Sequencing used PBMCs. The CDR3 sequence: CASSQAAGAYEQYF. For the CDR3, the DNA is TGCGCCAGCAGCCAAGCGGCAGGGGCTTACGAGCAGTACTTC.